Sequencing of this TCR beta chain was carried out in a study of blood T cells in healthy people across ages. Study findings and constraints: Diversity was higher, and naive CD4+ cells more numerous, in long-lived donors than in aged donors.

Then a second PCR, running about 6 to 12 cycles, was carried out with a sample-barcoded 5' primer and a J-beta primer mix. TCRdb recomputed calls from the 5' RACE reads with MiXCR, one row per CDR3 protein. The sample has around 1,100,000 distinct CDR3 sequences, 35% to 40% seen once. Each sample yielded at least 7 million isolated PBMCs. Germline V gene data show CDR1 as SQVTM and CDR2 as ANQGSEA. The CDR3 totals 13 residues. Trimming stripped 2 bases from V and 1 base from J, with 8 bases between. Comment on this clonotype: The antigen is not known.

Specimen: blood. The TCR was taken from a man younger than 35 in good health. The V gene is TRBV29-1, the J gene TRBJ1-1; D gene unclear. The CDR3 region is CSVETGRNTEAFF. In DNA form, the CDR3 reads TGCAGCGTTGAAACCGGACGGAACACTGAAGCTTTCTTT.